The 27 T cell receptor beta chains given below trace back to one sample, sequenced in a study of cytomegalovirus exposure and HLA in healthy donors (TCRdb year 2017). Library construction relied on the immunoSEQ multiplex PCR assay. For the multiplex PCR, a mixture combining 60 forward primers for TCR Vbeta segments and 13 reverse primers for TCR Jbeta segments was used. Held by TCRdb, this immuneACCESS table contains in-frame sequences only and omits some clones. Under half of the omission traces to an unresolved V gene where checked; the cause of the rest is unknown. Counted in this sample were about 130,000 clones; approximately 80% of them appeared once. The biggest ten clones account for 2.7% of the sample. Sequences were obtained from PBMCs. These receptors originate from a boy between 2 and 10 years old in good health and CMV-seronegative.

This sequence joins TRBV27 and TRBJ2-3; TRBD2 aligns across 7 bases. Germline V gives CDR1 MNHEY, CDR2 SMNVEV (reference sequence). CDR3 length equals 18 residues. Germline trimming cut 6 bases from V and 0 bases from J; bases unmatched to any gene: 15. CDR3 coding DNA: TGTGCCAGCAGGCCTTTACAGTTTCTAGCGGAGAGCACAGATACGCAGTATTTT. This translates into CASRPLQFLAESTDTQYF.

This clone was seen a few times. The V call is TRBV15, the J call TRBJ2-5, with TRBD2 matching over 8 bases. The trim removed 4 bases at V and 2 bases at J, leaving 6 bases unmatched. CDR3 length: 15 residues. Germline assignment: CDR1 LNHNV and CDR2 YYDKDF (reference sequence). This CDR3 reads CATSTRLAGQETQYF. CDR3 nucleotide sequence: TGTGCCACCAGCACCCGGCTAGCGGGTCAAGAGACCCAGTACTTC. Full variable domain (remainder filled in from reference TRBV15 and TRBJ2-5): DAMVIQNPRYQVTQFGKPVTLSCSQTLNHNVMYWYQQKSSQAPKLLFHYYDKDFNNEADTPDNFQSRRPNTSFCFLDIRSPGLGDTAMYLCATSTRLAGQETQYFGPGTRLLVL.

The CDR3: CASSPSTGESKKLFF. CDR3 DNA sequence: TGTGCCAGCAGTCCTAGTACGGGGGAATCGAAAAAACTGTTTTTT. V and J are TRBV6-6 and TRBJ1-4, with a weak D call TRBD1 (5 bases). Trimming removed 5 bases from V and 9 bases from J, with 19 bases in between. CDR1 and CDR2 from the germline V gene are MNHNY and SVGAGI (reference sequence). This CDR3 has 15 residues.

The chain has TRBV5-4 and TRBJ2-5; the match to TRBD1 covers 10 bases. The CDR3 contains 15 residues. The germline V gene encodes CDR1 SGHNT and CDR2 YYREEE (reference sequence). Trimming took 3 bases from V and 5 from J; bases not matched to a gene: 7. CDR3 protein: CASSSWDRGRETQYF. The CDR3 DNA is TGTGCCAGCAGCTCCTGGGACAGGGGACGGGAGACCCAGTACTTC.

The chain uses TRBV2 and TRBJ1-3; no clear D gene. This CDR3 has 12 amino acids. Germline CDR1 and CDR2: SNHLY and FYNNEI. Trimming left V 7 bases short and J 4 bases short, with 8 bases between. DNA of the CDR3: TGTGCCAGCAAAGAGTTCGGAAACACCATATATTTT. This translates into CASKEFGNTIYF.

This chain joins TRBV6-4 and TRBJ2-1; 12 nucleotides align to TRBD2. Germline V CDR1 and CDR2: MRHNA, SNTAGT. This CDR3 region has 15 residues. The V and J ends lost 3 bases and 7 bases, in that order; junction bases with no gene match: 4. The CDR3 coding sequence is TGTGCCAGCAGTGAAGATGGGACTAGCGGGAATGAGCAGTTCTTC. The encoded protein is CASSEDGTSGNEQFF.

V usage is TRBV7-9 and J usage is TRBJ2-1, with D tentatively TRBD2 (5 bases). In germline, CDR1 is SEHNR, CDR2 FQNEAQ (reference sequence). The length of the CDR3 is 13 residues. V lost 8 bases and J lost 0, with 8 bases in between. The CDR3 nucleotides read TGTGCCAGCCTCCGGGGCTCCTACAATGAGCAGTTCTTC. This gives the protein CASLRGSYNEQFF.

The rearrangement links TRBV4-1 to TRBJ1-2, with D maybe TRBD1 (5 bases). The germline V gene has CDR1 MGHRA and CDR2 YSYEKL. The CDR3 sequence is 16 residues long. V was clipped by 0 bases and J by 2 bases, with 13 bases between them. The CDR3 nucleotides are TGCGCCAGCAGCCAAGAGGGGGGTGAGAGAAACTATGGCTACACCTTC. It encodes CASSQEGGERNYGYTF.

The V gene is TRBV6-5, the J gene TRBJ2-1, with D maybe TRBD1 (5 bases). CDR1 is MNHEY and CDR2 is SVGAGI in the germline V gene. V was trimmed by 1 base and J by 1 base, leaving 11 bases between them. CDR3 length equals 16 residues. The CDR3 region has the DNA TGTGCCAGCAGTTACTTTGCCCCAGGGTCCTACAATGAGCAGTTCTTC. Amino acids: CASSYFAPGSYNEQFF.

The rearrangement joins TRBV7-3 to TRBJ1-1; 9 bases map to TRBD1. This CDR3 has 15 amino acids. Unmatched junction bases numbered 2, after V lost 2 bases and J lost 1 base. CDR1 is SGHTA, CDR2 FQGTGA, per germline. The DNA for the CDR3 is TGTGCCAGCAGCTTATGGGGACAGGGGAACACTGAAGCTTTCTTT. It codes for CASSLWGQGNTEAFF.

CDR3 loop: CASSEYTSGSYEQYV. The CDR3, as DNA: TGTGCCAGCAGTGAGTATACTAGCGGGAGCTACGAGCAGTACGTC. The chain uses TRBV6-1 and TRBJ2-7, with 11 bases that match TRBD2. Trimming took 3 bases from V and 3 from J; bases not matched to a gene: 4. Germline V gene sequence: CDR1 MNHNS, CDR2 SASEGT. The CDR3 totals 15 residues.

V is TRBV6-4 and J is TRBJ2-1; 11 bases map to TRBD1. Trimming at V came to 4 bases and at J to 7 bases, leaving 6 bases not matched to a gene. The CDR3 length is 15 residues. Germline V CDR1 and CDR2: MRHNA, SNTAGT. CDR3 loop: CASSAGTGGGNEQFF. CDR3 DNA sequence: TGTGCCAGCAGTGCCGGGACAGGGGGGGGGAATGAGCAGTTCTTC.

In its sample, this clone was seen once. As DNA, the CDR3 is TGCGCCAGCAGCCAAATTCTAGCGGGGGCTCCCTCAATCTCGGCCCAGTACTTC. It specifies CASSQILAGAPSISAQYF. The V gene is TRBV4-3, the J gene TRBJ2-5; 10 bases align to TRBD2. The CDR3 has 18 residues. J gave up 9 bases and V 2 bases, and 18 bases lay outside the gene matches. Per germline, CDR1 LGHNA and CDR2 YSLEER.

CDR3 sequence reads: CASSSTETGNTIYF. CDR3 bases: TGTGCCAGCTCATCGACTGAGACTGGAAACACCATATATTTT. J is TRBJ1-3 and V is TRBV18; D is unresolved. The V end lost 5 bases, the J end lost 2 bases, and 10 bases lay between the germline ends. From germline, CDR1 is KGHSH and CDR2 LQKENI. The CDR3 spans 14 residues.

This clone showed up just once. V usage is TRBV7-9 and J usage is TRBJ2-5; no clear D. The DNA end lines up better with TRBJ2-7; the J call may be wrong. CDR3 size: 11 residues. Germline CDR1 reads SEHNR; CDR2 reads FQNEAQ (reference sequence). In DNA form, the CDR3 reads TGTGCCAGCAGCGCCCTCTACGAGCAGTACTTC. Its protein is CASSALYEQYF.

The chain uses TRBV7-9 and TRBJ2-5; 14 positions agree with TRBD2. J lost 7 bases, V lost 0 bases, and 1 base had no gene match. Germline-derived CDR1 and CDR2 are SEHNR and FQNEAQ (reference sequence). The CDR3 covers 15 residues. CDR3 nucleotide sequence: TGTGCCAGCAGCTTAGCCGGGACTAGCGGGGGGACCCAGTACTTC. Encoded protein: CASSLAGTSGGTQYF. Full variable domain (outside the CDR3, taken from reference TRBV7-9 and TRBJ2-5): DTGVSQNPRHKITKRGQNVTFRCDPISEHNRLYWYRQTLGQGPEFLTYFQNEAQLEKSRLLSDRFSAERPKGSFSTLEIQRTEQGDSAMYLCASSLAGTSGGTQYFGPGTRLLVL.

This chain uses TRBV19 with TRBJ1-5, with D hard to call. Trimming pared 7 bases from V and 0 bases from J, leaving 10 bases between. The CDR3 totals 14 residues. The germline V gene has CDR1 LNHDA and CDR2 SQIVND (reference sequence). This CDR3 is CASNPGVSNQPQHF. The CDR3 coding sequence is TGTGCCAGTAATCCGGGAGTTAGCAATCAGCCCCAGCATTTT.

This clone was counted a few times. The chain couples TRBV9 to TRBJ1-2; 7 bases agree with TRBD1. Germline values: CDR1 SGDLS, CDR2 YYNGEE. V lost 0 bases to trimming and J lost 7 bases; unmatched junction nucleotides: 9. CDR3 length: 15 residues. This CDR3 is CASSVDRGPGSGYTF. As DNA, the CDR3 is TGTGCCAGCAGCGTAGACAGGGGACCCGGGAGTGGCTACACCTTC.

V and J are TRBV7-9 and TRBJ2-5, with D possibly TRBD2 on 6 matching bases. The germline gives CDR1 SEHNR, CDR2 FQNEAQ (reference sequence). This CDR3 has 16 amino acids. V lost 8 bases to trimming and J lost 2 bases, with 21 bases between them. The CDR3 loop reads CASAGGTLTVQETQYF. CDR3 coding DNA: TGTGCCAGCGCCGGGGGAACGCTGACGGTACAAGAGACCCAGTACTTC.

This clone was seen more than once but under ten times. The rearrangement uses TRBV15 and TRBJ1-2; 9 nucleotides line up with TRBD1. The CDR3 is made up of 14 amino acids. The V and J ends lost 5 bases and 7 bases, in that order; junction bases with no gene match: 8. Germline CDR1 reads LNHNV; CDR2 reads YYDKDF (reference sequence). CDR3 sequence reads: CATSSGDRDSGYTF. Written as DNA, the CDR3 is TGTGCCACCAGCTCCGGGGACAGGGACAGTGGCTACACCTTC.

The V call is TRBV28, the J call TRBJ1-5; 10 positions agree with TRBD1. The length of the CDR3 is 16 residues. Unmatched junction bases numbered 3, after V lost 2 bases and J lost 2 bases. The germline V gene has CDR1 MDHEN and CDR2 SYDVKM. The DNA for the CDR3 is TGTGCCAGCAGTTTACGGGGGACAGGGGGCAATCAGCCCCAGCATTTT. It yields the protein CASSLRGTGGNQPQHF.

CDR3 sequence reads: CASSFSASGGAYEQYF. In DNA form, the CDR3 reads TGCGCCAGCAGCTTCTCGGCCTCAGGGGGCGCGTACGAGCAGTACTTC. The chain has TRBV5-1 and TRBJ2-7; 8 positions match TRBD1. V was clipped by 2 bases and J by 4 bases; unmatched bases: 11. Germline assignment: CDR1 SGHRS and CDR2 YFSETQ. CDR3 length: 16 amino acids. The entire variable domain, with the rest obtained from reference TRBV5-1 and TRBJ2-7, is as follows: KAGVTQTPRYLIKTRGQQVTLSCSPISGHRSVSWYQQTPGQGLQFLFEYFSETQRNKGNFPGRFSGRQFSNSRSEMNVSTLELGDSALYLCASSFSASGGAYEQYFGPGTRLTVT.

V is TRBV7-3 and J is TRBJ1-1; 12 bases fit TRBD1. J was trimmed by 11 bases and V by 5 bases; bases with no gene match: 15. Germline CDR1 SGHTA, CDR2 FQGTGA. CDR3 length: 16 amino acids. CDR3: CASSLGQGAGVRRAFF. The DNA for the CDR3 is TGTGCCAGCAGCCTGGGACAGGGGGCGGGGGTACGGCGGGCTTTCTTT.

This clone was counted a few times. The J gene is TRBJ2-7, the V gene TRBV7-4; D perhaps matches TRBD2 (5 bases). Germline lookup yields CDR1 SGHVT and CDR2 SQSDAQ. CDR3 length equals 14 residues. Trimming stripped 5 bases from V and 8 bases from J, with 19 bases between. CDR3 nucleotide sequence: TGTGCCAGCAGCCCCCAAGCGGTCCCCCTCAAGCAGTACGTC. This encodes CASSPQAVPLKQYV.

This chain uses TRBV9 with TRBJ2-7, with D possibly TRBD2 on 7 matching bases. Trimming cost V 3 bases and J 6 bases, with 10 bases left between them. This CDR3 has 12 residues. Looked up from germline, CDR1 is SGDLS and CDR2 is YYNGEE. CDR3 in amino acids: CASSAGGSEQYF. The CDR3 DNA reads TGTGCCAGCAGCGCGGGGGGCAGCGAGCAGTACTTC.

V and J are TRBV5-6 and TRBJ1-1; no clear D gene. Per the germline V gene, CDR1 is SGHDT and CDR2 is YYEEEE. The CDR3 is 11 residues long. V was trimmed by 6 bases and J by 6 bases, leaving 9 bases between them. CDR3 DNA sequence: TGTGCCAGCACCTCACCGGCTGAAGCTTTCTTT. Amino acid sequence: CASTSPAEAFF.

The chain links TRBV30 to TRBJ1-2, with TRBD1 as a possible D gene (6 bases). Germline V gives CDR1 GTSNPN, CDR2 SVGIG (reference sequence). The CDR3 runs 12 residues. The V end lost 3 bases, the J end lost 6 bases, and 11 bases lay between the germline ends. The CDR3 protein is CAWSQGYHGYTF. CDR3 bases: TGTGCCTGGAGCCAGGGGTATCATGGCTACACCTTC.